This TCR beta chain is from a study of cytomegalovirus exposure and HLA in healthy donors. Across the whole study: The same platform was used for the 110 or so validation repertoires as for the 666 first-cohort repertoires, as reported in a later analysis. Study-wide results and limits: Rare TCR sequences predominated, though certain public TCRs were found in many donors. It was approximately 150 TCR beta chains that were listed as cytomegalovirus-associated.

This table comes from immunoSEQ multiplex PCR, and its TCRdb copy is limited to in-frame clones, with some not included. This sample has fewer than 200,000 clones; around 85% occur once, and the top ten carry roughly 15%. On this clone itself: Its cognate antigen is unknown.

Separate from the roughly 700-subject first cohort was the 120-subject validation cohort, to which the donors belonged. Sequencing was done on a sample of PBMCs. The receptor was isolated from a man younger than 35 in good health and CMV-seropositive.

The CDR3 sequence: CASSKTGGRETQYF. CDR3 nucleotide sequence: TGTGCCAGCTCGAAGACTGGCGGGAGAGAGACCCAGTACTTC. The chain uses TRBV5-6 and TRBJ2-5, with TRBD2 matching 7 bases. The germline CDR1 and CDR2 sequences are SGHDT and YYEEEE. J gave up 4 bases and V 7 bases, and 10 bases lay outside the gene matches. This CDR3 comprises 14 residues.